The 14 T cell receptor beta chains presented below share a single source sample, sequenced in a study of T cell responses to AZD1222 COVID-19 vaccine. Using immunoSEQ multiplex PCR, the repertoire was profiled, and TCRdb retains in-frame clones only, with some absent. The data contain 160,000 or so clones, 75% to 95% of them singletons. Source: peripheral blood, taken on day 0 of AZD1222 vaccination. These receptors were obtained from an adult in good health.

The chain joins TRBV29-1 to TRBJ2-1; the D is unclear. Germline V gene lookup returns CDR1 SQVTM and CDR2 ANQGSEA. This CDR3 region has 12 residues. V lost 4 bases, J lost 9 bases, and 13 bases lay in between. The DNA of the CDR3 is TGCAGCGTTGCTCTTCTAGAAGGTGAGCAGTTCTTC. It encodes CSVALLEGEQFF.

The V and J genes are TRBV20-1 and TRBJ1-1; D gene ambiguous. This CDR3 contains 14 residues. The V end lost 3 bases, the J end lost 6 bases, and 17 bases lay between the germline ends. Germline V gives CDR1 DFQATT, CDR2 SNEGSKA (reference sequence). The DNA of the CDR3 is TGCAGTGCTAGTTTTCCGGGTAAGGGCGCTGAAGCTTTCTTT. This gives the protein CSASFPGKGAEAFF.

The genes are TRBV5-4 and TRBJ2-2, with 7 bases identical to TRBD2. In germline, CDR1 is SGHNT, CDR2 YYREEE (reference sequence). This CDR3 has 15 amino acids. The V segment lost 5 bases and the J segment 5 bases; nucleotides outside the gene matches: 9. CDR3: CASRSVAGGTGELFF. CDR3 sequence (DNA): TGTGCCAGCAGATCGGTAGCGGGCGGAACCGGGGAGCTGTTTTTT.

The V gene is TRBV6-2 or TRBV6-3, the J gene TRBJ2-5; 8 bases are a match to TRBD1. CDR1 is MNHEY, CDR2 SVGEGT, per germline. Trimming removed 2 bases from V and 6 bases from J; junction bases left unmatched: 8. The CDR3 runs to 15 residues. The DNA for the CDR3 is TGTGCCAGCAGTTACGTTGACAGGGGAGGAAAGACCCAGTACTTC. Amino acid sequence: CASSYVDRGGKTQYF.

This chain uses TRBV7-9 with TRBJ2-3; the match to TRBD1 covers 9 bases. The CDR3 consists of 18 residues. Germline-derived CDR1 and CDR2 are SEHNR and FQNEAQ (reference sequence). Germline trimming cut 6 bases from V and 6 bases from J; bases unmatched to any gene: 19. The chain's CDR3 is CASSPNRDRAVVRDTQYF. The CDR3 DNA reads as TGTGCCAGCAGTCCAAATAGGGACAGGGCGGTGGTTCGGGATACGCAGTATTTT.

The V and J genes are TRBV19 and TRBJ2-3, with TRBD2 matching 7 bases. The CDR3 consists of 17 residues. Looked up from germline, CDR1 is LNHDA and CDR2 is SQIVND (reference sequence). V gave up 11 bases and J gave up 1 base; unmatched junction bases: 18. Here the CDR3 DNA reads TGTGCCTCCACCACCACAACCCTGACTAGCCGCACAGATACGCAGTATTTT. As protein: CASTTTTLTSRTDTQYF.

The J gene is TRBJ2-1, the V gene TRBV10-2; 11 positions match TRBD2. CDR3 length: 14 residues. CDR1 is WSHSY and CDR2 is SAAADI in the germline V gene. Trimming took 7 bases from V and 4 from J; bases not matched to a gene: 3. CDR3 residues: CASMTSGKYNEQFF. In DNA, the CDR3 is TGCGCCAGCATGACTAGCGGGAAGTACAATGAGCAGTTCTTC.

V and J are TRBV13 and TRBJ2-1; D gene unclear. V was pared by 0 bases and J by 7 bases, with 7 bases between. This CDR3 spans 13 amino acids. From germline, CDR1 is PRHDT and CDR2 FYEKMQ (reference sequence). The CDR3 sequence: CASSLGVWNEQFF. The CDR3, as DNA: TGTGCCAGCAGCTTAGGCGTGTGGAATGAGCAGTTCTTC.

The chain carries TRBV12-3 or TRBV12-4 and TRBJ1-5; TRBD1 agrees at 7 bases. J gave up 9 bases and V 3 bases, and 5 bases lay outside the gene matches. CDR3 length equals 13 residues. This CDR3 reads CASSFRGQWPQHF. DNA of the CDR3: TGTGCCAGCAGTTTCAGGGGACAGTGGCCCCAGCATTTT.

The rearrangement links TRBV3-1 (or the pseudogene TRBV3-2) to TRBJ1-3, with TRBD1 identical over 12 bases. Germline V gene sequence: CDR1 LGHDT, CDR2 YNNKEL (reference sequence). The CDR3 runs to 20 residues. V shed 5 bases and J 1 base; nucleotides not matched to a gene: 15. CDR3 in amino acids: CASSSYPGQGAGGSGNTIYF. CDR3 DNA sequence: TGTGCCAGCAGCTCCTACCCGGGACAGGGGGCCGGGGGTTCTGGAAACACCATATATTTT.

This clone came up once. The V gene is TRBV13, the J gene TRBJ2-1, with 8 positions matching TRBD1. With V trimmed by 5 bases and J by 9 bases, 9 bases remained unmatched. The germline CDR1 and CDR2 sequences are PRHDT and FYEKMQ (reference sequence). The length of the CDR3 is 14 residues. CDR3 sequence (DNA): TGTGCCAGCAGCCATGACAGGGGTGGGCGTGAGCAGTTCTTC. Translating gives CASSHDRGGREQFF.

The CDR3 is CASSLRQSYEQYF. In DNA form, the CDR3 reads TGTGCCAGCAGCTTGCGACAGAGCTACGAGCAGTACTTC. J is TRBJ2-7 and V is TRBV11-3, with TRBD1 as a possible D gene (5 bases). Looked up from germline, CDR1 is SGHNT and CDR2 is YENEEA. V dropped 3 bases and J dropped 3 bases, with 9 bases sitting between them. CDR3 length: 13 amino acids.

This clone was seen only once. The rearrangement joins TRBV12-3 or TRBV12-4 to TRBJ1-2; D gene unclear. Trimming stripped 7 bases from V and 8 bases from J, with 17 bases between. This CDR3 comprises 13 residues. CDR3 sequence (DNA): TGTGCCAGCACCCCCAGCGCGGGGTTAGGCTACACCTTC. Translating gives CASTPSAGLGYTF.

This chain joins TRBV11-1 and TRBJ2-7; D might be TRBD1 or TRBD2, each matching 5 bases. Trimming took off 3 bases at V and 0 bases at J, with 9 bases between the two ends. Germline V CDR1 and CDR2: SGHAT, FQDESV (reference sequence). The CDR3 contains 14 residues. As DNA, the CDR3 is TGTGCCAGCAGCTTTTCTGGGGGCTCCTACGAGCAGTACTTC. This sequence encodes CASSFSGGSYEQYF.